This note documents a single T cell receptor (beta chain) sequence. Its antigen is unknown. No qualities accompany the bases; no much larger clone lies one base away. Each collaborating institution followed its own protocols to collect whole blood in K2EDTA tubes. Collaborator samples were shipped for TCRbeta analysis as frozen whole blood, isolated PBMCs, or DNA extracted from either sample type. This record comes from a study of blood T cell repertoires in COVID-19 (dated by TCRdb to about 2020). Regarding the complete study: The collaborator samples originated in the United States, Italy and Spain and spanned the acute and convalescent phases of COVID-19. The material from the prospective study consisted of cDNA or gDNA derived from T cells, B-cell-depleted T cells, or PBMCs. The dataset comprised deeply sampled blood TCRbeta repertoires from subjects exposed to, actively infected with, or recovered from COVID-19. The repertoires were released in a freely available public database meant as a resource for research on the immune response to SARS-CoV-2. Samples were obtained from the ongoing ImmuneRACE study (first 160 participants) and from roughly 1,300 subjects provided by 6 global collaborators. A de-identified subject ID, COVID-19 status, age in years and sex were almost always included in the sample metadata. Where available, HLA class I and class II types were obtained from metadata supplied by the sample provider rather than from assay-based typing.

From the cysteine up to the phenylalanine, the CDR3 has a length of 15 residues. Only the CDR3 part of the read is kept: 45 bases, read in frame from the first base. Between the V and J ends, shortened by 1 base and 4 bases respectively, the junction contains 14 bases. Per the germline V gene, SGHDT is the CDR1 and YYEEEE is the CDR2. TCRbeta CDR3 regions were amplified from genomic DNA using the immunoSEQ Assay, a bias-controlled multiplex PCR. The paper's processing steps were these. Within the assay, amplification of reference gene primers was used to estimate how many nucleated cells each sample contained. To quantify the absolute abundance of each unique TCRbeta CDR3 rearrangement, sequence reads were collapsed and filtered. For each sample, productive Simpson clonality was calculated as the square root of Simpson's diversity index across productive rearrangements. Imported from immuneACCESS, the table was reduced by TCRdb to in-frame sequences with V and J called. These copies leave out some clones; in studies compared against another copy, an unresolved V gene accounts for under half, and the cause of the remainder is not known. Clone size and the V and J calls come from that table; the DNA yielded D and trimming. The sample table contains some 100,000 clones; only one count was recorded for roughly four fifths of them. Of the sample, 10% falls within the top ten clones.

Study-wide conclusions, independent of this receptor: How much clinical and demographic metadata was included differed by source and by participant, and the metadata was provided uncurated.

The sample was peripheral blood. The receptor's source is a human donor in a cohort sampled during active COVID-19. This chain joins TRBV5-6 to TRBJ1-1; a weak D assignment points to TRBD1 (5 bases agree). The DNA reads TGTGCCAGCAGCTTGACAGGTTCATTGGGCACTGAAGCTTTCTTT. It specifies CASSLTGSLGTEAFF.